A selection of T cell receptor beta chains follows, all from one sample in a study of CD8 T cells in ankylosing spondylitis. TCRdb reprocessed the 5' RACE reads with MiXCR, giving one entry per CDR3 protein. The table lists 200,000 to 300,000 distinct CDR3 sequences, about 24% of them singletons. Specimen: blood, either unsorted or a sorted T cell fraction (not recorded which). These TCRs come from a male donor with ankylosing spondylitis or in good health (not recorded which). The CDR3 runs from the conserved cysteine through the conserved F or W. The order of the fields is J gene, clone size, CDR3 length, V gene, D gene, CDR3 protein, CDR3 DNA. A D gene is named only where the DNA matches it firmly. A row's size may be missing; if present it is once, few, many or a size class.

J: TRBJ2-5
size: few
length: 13
V: TRBV12-3/TRBV12-4
D: NA
CDR3: CASGGFGGETQYF
DNA: TGTGCCAGCGGTGGTTTTGGCGGAGAGACCCAGTACTTC

J: TRBJ2-3
size: many
length: 12
V: TRBV9
D: NA
CDR3: CASSVSADTQYF
DNA: TGTGCCAGCAGCGTGAGCGCAGATACGCAGTATTTT

J: TRBJ2-7
size: many
length: 13
V: TRBV20-1
D: NA
CDR3: CSARDNGAYEQYF
DNA: TGCAGTGCTAGGGACAATGGGGCCTACGAGCAGTACTTC

J: TRBJ1-2
size: many
length: 16
V: TRBV4-1
D: TRBD1
CDR3: CASSPNWDRGQYGYTF
DNA: TGCGCCAGCAGCCCAAATTGGGACAGGGGTCAATATGGCTACACCTTC

J: TRBJ2-1
size: NA
length: 17
V: TRBV12-3/TRBV12-4
D: TRBD2
CDR3: CASSLRLAGGPRNEQFF
DNA: TGTGCCAGCAGCCTAAGACTAGCGGGGGGGCCACGGAATGAGCAGTTCTTC

J: TRBJ2-7
size: many
length: 10
V: TRBV28
D: NA
CDR3: CASSSHEQYF
DNA: TGTGCCAGCAGTTCCCACGAGCAGTACTTC

J: TRBJ2-3
size: few
length: 12
V: TRBV12-3/TRBV12-4
D: NA
CDR3: CASSSSSSSGYF
DNA: TGTGCCAGCAGTTCCTCATCATCCTCTGGGTATTTT

J: TRBJ2-2
size: NA
length: 14
V: TRBV20-1
D: TRBD1
CDR3: CSARRQGHTGELFF
DNA: TGCAGTGCTAGAAGACAGGGCCACACCGGGGAGCTGTTTTTT

J: TRBJ2-7
size: NA
length: 14
V: TRBV7-2
D: TRBD1
CDR3: CASSFRQGIDEQYF
DNA: TGTGCCAGCAGCTTTAGACAGGGGATAGACGAGCAGTACTTC

J: TRBJ1-3
size: many
length: 14
V: TRBV12-3/TRBV12-4
D: NA
CDR3: CASSLQGTGNTIYF
DNA: TGTGCCAGCAGTTTACAGGGAACCGGAAACACCATATATTTT

J: TRBJ2-5
size: NA
length: 15
V: TRBV3-1
D: NA
CDR3: CATTQDVGNQETQYF
DNA: TGTGCCACCACCCAAGATGTGGGGAACCAAGAGACCCAGTACTTC

J: TRBJ2-1
size: NA
length: 10
V: TRBV20-1
D: NA
CDR3: CSAERSEQFF
DNA: TGCAGTGCAGAGAGAAGTGAGCAGTTCTTC

J: TRBJ2-7
size: NA
length: 12
V: TRBV2
D: NA
CDR3: CASSLGSHEQYF
DNA: TGTGCCAGCAGCCTCGGGAGTCACGAGCAGTACTTC

J: TRBJ2-1
size: NA
length: 14
V: TRBV28
D: TRBD1
CDR3: CATVDRGNYNEQFF
DNA: TGTGCCACGGTAGACAGGGGGAACTACAATGAGCAGTTCTTC

J: TRBJ2-5
size: NA
length: 15
V: TRBV10-3
D: TRBD2
CDR3: CAISESQRGAETQYF
DNA: TGTGCCATCAGTGAGTCCCAGCGGGGGGCTGAGACCCAGTACTTC

J: TRBJ2-4
size: NA
length: 13
V: TRBV20-1
D: NA
CDR3: CSAAGQSKNIQYF
DNA: TGCAGTGCTGCGGGACAGTCCAAAAACATTCAGTACTTC

J: TRBJ2-1
size: NA
length: 13
V: TRBV12-3/TRBV12-4
D: NA
CDR3: CASSTGTLTRTFF
DNA: TGTGCCAGCAGTACCGGGACATTGACAAGAACGTTCTTC

J: TRBJ2-3
size: NA
length: 15
V: TRBV2
D: NA
CDR3: CASSELGVRTDTQYF
DNA: TGTGCCAGCAGTGAATTGGGGGTCCGCACAGATACGCAGTATTTT

J: TRBJ1-1
size: few
length: 13
V: TRBV20-1
D: NA
CDR3: CSARSQANTEAFF
DNA: TGCAGTGCTAGAAGCCAGGCGAACACTGAAGCTTTCTTT

J: TRBJ2-7
size: NA
length: 13
V: TRBV29-1
D: NA
CDR3: CSVVGRSSYEQYF
DNA: TGCAGCGTTGTCGGTAGGAGCTCCTACGAGCAGTACTTC

J: TRBJ2-3
size: many
length: 13
V: TRBV20-1
D: NA
CDR3: CSARGISTDTQYF
DNA: TGCAGTGCTAGGGGAATTAGCACAGATACGCAGTATTTT

J: TRBJ1-4
size: few
length: 14
V: TRBV20-1
D: NA
CDR3: CSGLQAMDGEKLFF
DNA: TGCAGTGGTCTCCAGGCCATGGACGGGGAAAAACTGTTTTTT

J: TRBJ2-5
size: few
length: 12
V: TRBV3-1
D: NA
CDR3: CASRRGKETQYF
DNA: TGTGCCAGCAGAAGGGGGAAAGAGACCCAGTACTTC

J: TRBJ1-2
size: few
length: 15
V: TRBV20-1
D: NA
CDR3: CSDGRRASRDNGYTF
DNA: TGCAGTGATGGTAGGAGGGCCAGTCGAGACAATGGCTACACCTTC

J: TRBJ2-3
size: once
length: 14
V: TRBV7-9
D: NA
CDR3: CASSLDGGTDTQYF
DNA: TGTGCCAGCAGCTTGGACGGAGGCACAGATACGCAGTATTTT

J: TRBJ2-3
size: NA
length: 15
V: TRBV10-3
D: NA
CDR3: CASFPGQRSTDTQYF
DNA: TGTGCCAGTTTCCCGGGACAACGAAGCACAGATACGCAGTATTTT

J: TRBJ2-1
size: NA
length: 14
V: TRBV29-1
D: NA
CDR3: CSVGQASSYNEQFF
DNA: TGCAGCGTTGGACAGGCGAGCTCCTACAATGAGCAGTTCTTC

J: TRBJ1-4
size: few
length: 16
V: TRBV28
D: NA
CDR3: CASRHLGGATNEKLFF
DNA: TGTGCCAGCAGGCACCTGGGGGGGGCAACTAATGAAAAACTGTTTTTT

J: TRBJ2-6
size: NA
length: 17
V: TRBV9
D: NA
CDR3: CASSARGTLSGANVLTF
DNA: TGTGCCAGCAGCGCACGGGGTACGCTCTCTGGGGCCAACGTCCTGACTTTC

J: TRBJ2-1
size: few
length: 12
V: TRBV12-3/TRBV12-4
D: NA
CDR3: CASTLDTDEQFF
DNA: TGTGCCAGCACGCTCGATACCGATGAGCAGTTCTTC

J: TRBJ2-7
size: many
length: 15
V: TRBV15
D: TRBD1
CDR3: CATSRDRDRGREQYF
DNA: TGTGCCACCAGCAGAGATCGGGACAGGGGGCGTGAGCAGTACTTC

J: TRBJ2-3
size: NA
length: 16
V: TRBV20-1
D: TRBD2
CDR3: CSARGGGARLTDTQYF
DNA: TGCAGTGCTAGGGGGGGGGGAGCCCGCCTCACAGATACGCAGTATTTT

J: TRBJ2-5
size: NA
length: 13
V: TRBV5-5
D: NA
CDR3: CASSLGREETQYF
DNA: TGTGCCAGCAGCTTGGGGCGGGAAGAGACCCAGTACTTC

J: TRBJ1-5
size: many
length: 15
V: TRBV20-1
D: NA
CDR3: CSANLGGVGNQPQHF
DNA: TGCAGTGCTAATTTAGGAGGGGTCGGGAATCAGCCCCAGCATTTT

J: TRBJ2-5
size: NA
length: 15
V: TRBV20-1
D: NA
CDR3: CSAPSWGAGEETQYF
DNA: TGCAGTGCACCTTCATGGGGGGCTGGAGAGGAGACCCAGTACTTC

J: TRBJ2-2
size: NA
length: 15
V: TRBV15
D: NA
CDR3: CATSRGRSLGGELFF
DNA: TGTGCCACCAGCAGAGGTCGATCGCTCGGCGGGGAGCTGTTTTTT

J: TRBJ1-1
size: NA
length: 15
V: TRBV6-1
D: NA
CDR3: CASRAGLGGNTEAFF
DNA: TGTGCCAGCAGAGCAGGTCTCGGGGGGAACACTGAAGCTTTCTTT

J: TRBJ1-5
size: many
length: 13
V: TRBV11-1
D: TRBD1
CDR3: CASGTGPNQPQHF
DNA: TGTGCCTCCGGGACAGGGCCCAATCAGCCCCAGCATTTT

J: TRBJ2-3
size: NA
length: 12
V: TRBV20-1
D: NA
CDR3: CSANTGTDTQYF
DNA: TGCAGTGCAAATACAGGGACAGATACGCAGTATTTT

J: TRBJ2-3
size: NA
length: 13
V: TRBV6-6
D: NA
CDR3: CASNPGTEDTQYF
DNA: TGTGCCAGCAACCCCGGCACGGAAGATACGCAGTATTTT

J: TRBJ2-7
size: once
length: 14
V: TRBV27
D: NA
CDR3: CASQNGALTSEQYF
DNA: TGTGCCAGCCAAAACGGGGCACTTACTAGTGAGCAGTACTTC

J: TRBJ2-5
size: NA
length: 19
V: TRBV20-1
D: NA
CDR3: CCWGGLRSRRGGGQETQYF
DNA: TGCTGCTGGGGGGGGCTTCGGTCAAGAAGAGGCGGAGGCCAAGAGACCCAGTACTTC

J: TRBJ2-3
size: NA
length: 12
V: TRBV7-9
D: NA
CDR3: CASTLVADTQYF
DNA: TGTGCCAGCACCCTCGTGGCAGATACGCAGTATTTT

J: TRBJ2-3
size: NA
length: 11
V: TRBV11-2
D: NA
CDR3: CASGSEDTQYF
DNA: TGTGCCAGCGGTAGTGAAGATACGCAGTATTTT

J: TRBJ1-5
size: many
length: 14
V: TRBV28
D: NA
CDR3: CASNRGHTNQPQHF
DNA: TGTGCCAGCAACCGCGGACACACCAATCAGCCCCAGCATTTT

J: TRBJ2-2
size: NA
length: 13
V: TRBV6-1
D: NA
CDR3: CASSRDFTGELFF
DNA: TGTGCCAGCAGCCGGGACTTCACCGGGGAGCTGTTTTTT

J: TRBJ2-7
size: NA
length: 15
V: TRBV20-1
D: TRBD2
CDR3: CSAERASGGAYEQYF
DNA: TGCAGTGCTGAGAGGGCTAGCGGGGGGGCGTACGAGCAGTACTTC

J: TRBJ2-3
size: many
length: 12
V: TRBV20-1
D: NA
CDR3: CSAAPSTDTQYF
DNA: TGCAGTGCTGCCCCTAGCACAGATACGCAGTATTTT